This T cell receptor beta chain was identified in a study of PD-1 blockade in classical Hodgkin lymphoma. The germline gives CDR1 MNHEY, CDR2 SMNVEV (reference sequence). The CDR3 consists of 16 residues. V trimming: 5 bases; J trimming: 7 bases; junction bases outside the gene matches: 7. Clones were sequenced by immunoSEQ multiplex PCR, and TCRdb holds only the in-frame ones, with some missing. This table holds around 23,000 clones, 75% to 90% found once. Time point indicated: newly diagnosed, previously untreated cHL patient sample. Using magnetic negative selection, the CD4+ T cells were separated out of thawed PBMCs.

The gene calls are TRBV27 and TRBJ2-1, with 14 bases aligning to TRBD2. Sequencing was performed on CD4+ T cells from blood. This receptor was obtained from a human donor with classical Hodgkin lymphoma. DNA of the CDR3: TGTGCCAGCAGTCCCCGACTAGCGGGGGGGCGAAATGAGCAGTTCTTC. Amino acids: CASSPRLAGGRNEQFF.